This T cell receptor beta chain is drawn from a study of CXCR3-negative and CXCR3-positive naive CD8 T cells (dated 2019 in TCRdb). A note on the overall study: In total, about 150 million TRB reads were obtained, or roughly 1.5 +/- 0.3 million reads per library. Data from roughly eleven donors, pooled across two independent experiments, went into the diversity and physicochemical repertoire analyses. TRBV-TRBJ cluster analysis included naive subsets from a handful of donors and memory cells from 3 donors. Beyond this particular receptor, the publication reports: Both naive subsets had comparably high repertoire diversity, while memory CD8+ T cells had much lower repertoire diversity. Within the same donor, TRBV-TRBJ usage looked similar between naive CXCR3-negative and CXCR3-positive cells, but memory cells had distinct patterns. Freshly isolated PBMCs were used for most assays because CXCR3 expression went down partially after cryopreservation. Because surface CD5, which has been linked to self-reactivity in mice, was comparable between naive subsets, TCR interaction strength was also inferred from TRB CDR3 physicochemical properties. Compared with CXCR3-negative naive cells, CXCR3-positive naive cells had TRB CDR3s with higher hydrophobicity (lower Kidera factor 4), lower energy, and higher strength and volume indices.

As to this clonotype: This clone's antigen is unknown.

The sequencer was a NextSeq 550. The Human TCR Profiling Kit (MiLaboratory) was used to make UMI-labeled 5' RACE TRB cDNA libraries. The full amount of extracted RNA was used for cDNA synthesis, and the full amount of resulting cDNA was used for PCR amplification. Libraries were prepared in parallel with an identical number of PCR cycles. On the study's bioinformatics: With a minimum of two reads required per UMI, MIGEC and MiXCR pulled out about 52,000 +/- 9,100 unique UMI-labeled TRB cDNA molecules from each library. On average, each library contained approximately 40,000 +/- 10,000 functional in-frame TRB CDR3 nucleotide clonotypes without stop codons. After each sample was downsampled to 5000 UMI-labeled TRB molecules, VDJtools was used to calculate diversity metrics such as normalized Shannon-Wiener and Chao1. VDJtools computed clonotype-size-weighted physicochemical properties of the central five CDR3 residues: interaction energy, strength, volume and Kidera factor 4. Each CDR3 protein sequence appears as one entry after TCRdb reprocessed the reads, and no DNA is included. In this record, the V and J calls reflect TCRdb's handling and not the investigators' own analysis. This specimen's table enumerates tens of thousands of distinct CDR3 sequences. The ten largest clones add up to 1.5% to 2% of the sample.

Each CD8+ T cell subset was flow-sorted in triplicate, with roughly 300,000 cells per subset placed directly into RLT lysis buffer. Naive CD8+ T cells were defined stringently as CD45RO-CCR7+CD27+CD95- to exclude memory contaminants. Standard density gradient centrifugation was used to isolate peripheral blood mononuclear cells from buffy coats. A FACSAria III was used to flow-sort naive CD8+ T cells into CXCR3-negative and CXCR3-positive populations. Total RNA was extracted from sorted cells using an RNeasy Mini Kit. This receptor was taken from a human donor in good health. Some clones in this sample may be carry-over from other donors' samples. Sequencing used naive CXCR3- CD8+ T cells from blood. The sample's cell subset or site label, decoded: CD45RO-CCR7+CD27+CD95- naive CD8+ T cells lacking CXCR3 (TNR3-).

Here the CDR3 is given as CASSLAQQGRYEQYF. The chain is made from TRBV7-6 and TRBJ2-7; the TCRdb call, TRBD1, lacks DNA for checking. The germline V gene provides CDR1 SGHVS and CDR2 FNYEAQ. The cysteine opens and the phenylalanine closes a CDR3 of 15 amino acids. No DNA appears here.